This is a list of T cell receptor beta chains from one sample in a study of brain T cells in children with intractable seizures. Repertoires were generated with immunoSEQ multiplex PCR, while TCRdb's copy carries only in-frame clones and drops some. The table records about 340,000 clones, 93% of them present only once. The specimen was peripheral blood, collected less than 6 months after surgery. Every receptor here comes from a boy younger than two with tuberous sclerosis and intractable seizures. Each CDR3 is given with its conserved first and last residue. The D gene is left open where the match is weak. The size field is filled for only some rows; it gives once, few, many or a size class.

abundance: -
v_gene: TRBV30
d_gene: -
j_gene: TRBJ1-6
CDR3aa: CAWSVLGGNSPLHF
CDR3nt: TGTGCCTGGAGTGTCCTGGGAGGTAATTCACCCCTCCACTTT

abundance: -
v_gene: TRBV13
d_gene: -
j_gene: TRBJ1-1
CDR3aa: CASSFRFGLTEAFF
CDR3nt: TGTGCCAGCAGTTTTCGCTTTGGTTTGACTGAAGCTTTCTTT

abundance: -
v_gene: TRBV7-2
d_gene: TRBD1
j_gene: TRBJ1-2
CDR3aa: CASSLTGAYGYTF
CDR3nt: TGTGCCAGCAGTTTGACAGGGGCGTATGGCTACACCTTC

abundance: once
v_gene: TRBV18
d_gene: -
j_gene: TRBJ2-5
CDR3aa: CASSPKGGETQYF
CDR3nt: TGTGCCAGCTCACCCAAGGGCGGAGAGACCCAGTACTTC

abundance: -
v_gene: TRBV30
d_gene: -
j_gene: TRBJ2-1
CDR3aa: CAWSRGGSSYNEQFF
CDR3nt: TGTGCCTGGAGTCGCGGGGGCAGCTCCTACAATGAGCAGTTCTTC

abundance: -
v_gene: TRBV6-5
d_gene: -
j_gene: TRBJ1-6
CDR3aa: CASTQDRNNSPLHF
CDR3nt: TGTGCCAGCACCCAAGACAGGAACAATTCACCCCTCCACTTT

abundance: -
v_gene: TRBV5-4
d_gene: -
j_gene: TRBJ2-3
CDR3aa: CASSLYLIGGTDTQYF
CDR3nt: TGTGCCAGCAGCTTGTACTTGATCGGTGGCACAGATACGCAGTATTTT

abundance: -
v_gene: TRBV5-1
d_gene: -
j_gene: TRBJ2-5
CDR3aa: CASSLSSGDQETQYF
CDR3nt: TGCGCCAGCAGCTTGAGTAGCGGAGACCAAGAGACCCAGTACTTC

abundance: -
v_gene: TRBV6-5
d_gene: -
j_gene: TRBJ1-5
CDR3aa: CASSRGDRNQPQHF
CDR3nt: TGTGCCAGCAGTCGCGGGGACCGCAATCAGCCCCAGCATTTT

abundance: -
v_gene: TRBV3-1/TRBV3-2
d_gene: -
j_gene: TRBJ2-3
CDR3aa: CASSQGLSGTDTQYF
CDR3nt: TGTGCCAGCAGCCAAGGGTTGTCGGGTACAGATACGCAGTATTTT

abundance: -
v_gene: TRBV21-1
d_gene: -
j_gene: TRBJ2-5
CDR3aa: CASSILDRGPAAQYF
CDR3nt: TGTGCCAGCAGCATCTTGGACAGGGGACCAGCGGCCCAGTACTTC

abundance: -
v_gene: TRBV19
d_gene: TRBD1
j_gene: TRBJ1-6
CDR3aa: CASSIQGTVNSPLHF
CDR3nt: TGTGCCAGTAGTATTCAGGGGACAGTTAATTCACCCCTCCACTTT